Presented here are 16 T cell receptor beta chains from one specimen sequenced in a study of blood T cells in healthy people across ages. PCR was performed a second time for about 7 to 12 cycles using a sample-barcoded 5' primer and a J-beta primer mix. A single record per CDR3 protein comes from TCRdb applying MiXCR to the 5' RACE reads. The sample shows 450,000 to 600,000 distinct CDR3 sequences, about 25% of them seen only once. This same sample was also taken into another study, of T cells of mothers and their children.

The sequenced sample was blood. These receptors originate from a boy under 10 years old in good health.

A word on this clonotype: The CDR3 carries no conserved terminal phenylalanine or tryptophan, so it likely arises from a read error. No DNA is shown, since the ends of the CDR3 on it are uncertain; the CDR3 is the one TCRdb lists. CDR3 protein: CASSSTGSTPLL. The chain links TRBV7-2 to TRBJ1-2; the listed D gene, TRBD1, was not tested against the DNA. The CDR3 numbers 12 amino acids, ends counted. Germline assignment: CDR1 SGHTA and CDR2 FQGNSA.

Concerning this clonotype: The germline gene is not matched at one end of the junction; a read error may be the cause. The rearrangement uses TRBV3-1 and TRBJ1-3; D is possibly TRBD1 (5 bases). This CDR3 contains 12 residues. The V gene's germline CDR1 is LGHDT and CDR2 YNNKEL (reference sequence). CDR3 DNA: TGTGCCAGCAGGGATACCCGGGGGTTCTTGGATTTT. Its translation: CASRDTRGFLDF.

The chain recombines TRBV5-5 with TRBJ2-4; the D is unclear. The CDR3 sequence is 15 residues long. The germline gives CDR1 SGHKS, CDR2 YYEKEE (reference sequence). Trimming removed 0 bases from V and 4 bases from J, with 11 bases in between. The CDR3, as DNA: TGTGCCAGCAGCTTGGACGGGTTAGGAAAAAACATTCAGTACTTC. This encodes CASSLDGLGKNIQYF.

There are a few counts of this clonotype. V and J are TRBV7-9 and TRBJ2-1; 11 nucleotides align to TRBD2. This CDR3 is 16 amino acids long. The trim removed 0 bases at V and 9 bases at J, leaving 7 bases unmatched. Germline values: CDR1 SEHNR, CDR2 FQNEAQ (reference sequence). CDR3 residues: CASSLAVAGGFGEQFF. CDR3 sequence (DNA): TGTGCCAGCAGCTTAGCAGTAGCGGGGGGGTTTGGTGAGCAGTTCTTC.

The chain is built from TRBV4-1 and TRBJ2-7, with unresolved D. The CDR3 has 15 amino acids. The V end lost 0 bases, the J end lost 6 bases, and 15 bases lay between the germline ends. Per germline, CDR1 MGHRA and CDR2 YSYEKL. CDR3 bases: TGCGCCAGCAGCCAAGAAGAGATGGGGTGGGCCGAGCAGTACTTC. Amino acids: CASSQEEMGWAEQYF.

This chain links TRBV29-1 with TRBJ2-5; the match to TRBD2 covers 9 bases. This CDR3 region has 17 residues. J gave up 5 bases and V 3 bases, and 16 bases lay outside the gene matches. CDR1 is SQVTM, CDR2 ANQGSEA, per germline. The CDR3 DNA follows: TGCAGCGTTGAGGACACAGGGTTGGCTAGCGGGACCGAGACCCAGTACTTC. Its protein product is CSVEDTGLASGTETQYF.

This clonotype was observed at least ten times. V and J are TRBV29-1 and TRBJ2-5; possible D gene TRBD2, 5 bases. TRBJ2-7 matches the DNA end more closely, so the J call is doubtful. The CDR3 consists of 11 residues. The germline V gene has CDR1 SQVTM and CDR2 ANQGSEA. The DNA for the CDR3 is TGCAGCGCCCTTGAGGGCTACGAGCAGTACTTC. It translates to CSALEGYEQYF.

The chain couples TRBV25-1 to TRBJ2-5; D not certain. CDR1 and CDR2 (germline): MGHDK, SYGVNS. The CDR3 has 12 amino acids. V was pared by 2 bases and J by 4 bases, with 5 bases between. The CDR3 nucleotides are TGTGCCAGCAGTGAAAACCTAGAGACCCAGTACTTC. Its translation: CASSENLETQYF.

This clonotype was seen a few times. CDR3 loop: CSAGPNEQFF. The CDR3 coding sequence is TGCAGTGCTGGCCCCAATGAGCAGTTCTTC. The chain links TRBV20-1 to TRBJ2-1, with unresolved D. This CDR3 region has 10 residues. Germline V gene sequence: CDR1 DFQATT, CDR2 SNEGSKA (reference sequence). V lost 5 bases, J lost 6 bases, and 5 bases lay in between.

The chain recombines TRBV9 with TRBJ2-5, with 13 bases identical to TRBD2. The tail of the sequence fits TRBJ2-1 better, so the J call may be wrong. The germline CDR1 and CDR2 sequences are SGDLS and YYNGEE. The CDR3 spans 18 residues. CDR3 nucleotides: TGTGCCAGCAGCAAGGGACTAGCGGGACCTCTAAAGAGGAATGAGCAGTTCTTC. Amino acids: CASSKGLAGPLKRNEQFF.

This clonotype has more than one count but fewer than ten. The gene calls are TRBV20-1 and TRBJ2-7; 9 positions match TRBD1. The germline V gene has CDR1 DFQATT and CDR2 SNEGSKA (reference sequence). This CDR3 spans 13 amino acids. Germline trimming cut 6 bases from V and 7 bases from J; bases unmatched to any gene: 10. The CDR3 loop is CSAPGTGFGEQYF. CDR3 sequence (DNA): TGCAGTGCGCCCGGGACAGGGTTTGGGGAGCAGTACTTC.

The chain recombines TRBV14 with TRBJ1-2; D unclear. The CDR3 is made up of 14 amino acids. V was cut by 0 bases and J by 2 bases, with 7 bases left in between. Germline lookup yields CDR1 SGHDN and CDR2 FVKESK. The CDR3 reads CASSQDVWNYGYTF. CDR3 coding DNA: TGTGCCAGCAGCCAAGATGTTTGGAACTATGGCTACACCTTC.

V gene TRBV30 combines with J gene TRBJ2-5; no clear D. The germline CDR1 and CDR2 sequences are GTSNPN and SVGIG (reference sequence). Deletions cut 2 bases from V and 5 bases from J, with 15 bases between. This CDR3 comprises 14 residues. CDR3 nucleotides: TGTGCCTGGAGTCCCGGTCCCGGCTCGGAGACCCAGTACTTC. Translated, it gives CAWSPGPGSETQYF.

This clonotype was counted many times. The chain recombines TRBV7-6 with TRBJ2-5; 13 nucleotides match TRBD2. CDR1 is SGHVS and CDR2 is FNYEAQ in the germline V gene. V trimming: 8 bases; J trimming: 1 base; junction bases outside the gene matches: 4. The CDR3 is 15 amino acids. CDR3 loop: CASGGTSGAQETQYF. The CDR3 region has the DNA TGTGCCAGCGGGGGGACTAGCGGGGCCCAAGAGACCCAGTACTTC.

V gene TRBV15 combines with J gene TRBJ1-3, with D unclear. V shed 4 bases and J shed 0 bases, with 7 bases lying between them. The germline gives CDR1 LNHNV, CDR2 YYDKDF (reference sequence). CDR3 length: 14 amino acids. The CDR3 DNA follows: TGTGCCACCAGCACGCTTACCTCTGGAAACACCATATATTTT. Its translation is CATSTLTSGNTIYF.

The V call is TRBV6-5, the J call TRBJ2-5, with 8 bases matching TRBD1. Germline trimming cut 2 bases from V and 1 base from J; bases unmatched to any gene: 6. This CDR3 is built from 16 residues. CDR1 and CDR2 (germline): MNHEY, SVGAGI. The CDR3 DNA follows: TGTGCCAGCAGTTACGGCTGGACAGGGAGCCAAGAGACCCAGTACTTC. Translation gives CASSYGWTGSQETQYF.